The rows below give T cell receptor delta chains drawn from one sample of a study of Vδ1+ human thymocytes. TCRdb reran clone calling via CATT on the multiplex PCR reads. The sample shows about 54,000 delta-chain clones, approximately 15% of them seen only once. The sequenced sample was Vdelta1+ gamma-delta thymocytes from the thymus. All receptors come from a boy less than two years old who had congenital heart surgery. Each CDR3 is given with its conserved first and last residue. The order of the fields is D gene, J gene, V gene, clone size, CDR3 DNA, CDR3 protein. D genes are given only for firm matches. Clone size appears in some rows only: once, few, many, or a class for an expanded clone.

D gene: -
J gene: TRDJ1
V gene: TRAV29/DV5
clone size: medium-sized
CDR3 DNA: TGTGCAGCAAGCGTTTCACTGGGCTATACACTCATCTTT
CDR3 protein: CAASVSLGYTLIF

D gene: -
J gene: TRDJ1
V gene: TRDV1
clone size: few
CDR3 DNA: TGTGCTCTTGGGGAACTAAGGGGGGACCAACTTGACACCGATAAACTCATCTTT
CDR3 protein: CALGELRGDQLDTDKLIF

D gene: -
J gene: TRDJ1
V gene: TRDV1
clone size: few
CDR3 DNA: TGTGCTCTTGGGGAACTATGTGACTTGGGAACCACTTTCCACACCGATAAACTCATCTTT
CDR3 protein: CALGELCDLGTTFHTDKLIF

D gene: -
J gene: TRDJ1
V gene: TRDV1
clone size: -
CDR3 DNA: TGTGCTCTTGGGGAACCCTTCCTACGGTCTGGGGGATCGTTCGCTCCCACCGATAAACTCATCTTT
CDR3 protein: CALGEPFLRSGGSFAPTDKLIF

D gene: TRDD3
J gene: TRDJ1
V gene: TRDV1
clone size: -
CDR3 DNA: TGTGCTCTTGGGGAACAACCCCCCCTCGTACTGGGGGATACGTGCACCGATAAACTCATCTTT
CDR3 protein: CALGEQPPLVLGDTCTDKLIF

D gene: TRDD3
J gene: TRDJ1
V gene: TRDV1
clone size: few
CDR3 DNA: TGTGCTCTTGGGGAACTGGGGTTCCTTACTGGGGGATACTGGAAACTCATCTTT
CDR3 protein: CALGELGFLTGGYWKLIF

D gene: -
J gene: TRDJ1
V gene: TRDV1
clone size: few
CDR3 DNA: TGTGCTCTTGGGGAACCACCCGGCCCTTTACTGGCCTTACTCATCTTT
CDR3 protein: CALGEPPGPLLALLIF

D gene: TRDD3
J gene: TRDJ1
V gene: TRDV1
clone size: few
CDR3 DNA: TGTGCTCTTGGACACTTTCGGGGCGCGTACTGGGGGATACGCGTCACCGATAAACTCATCTTT
CDR3 protein: CALGHFRGAYWGIRVTDKLIF

D gene: TRDD3
J gene: TRDJ1
V gene: TRDV2
clone size: -
CDR3 DNA: TGTGCCTGTGCCCCCCTTCCTACGTTGCTGGGGGATACGATCACCGATAAACTCATCTTT
CDR3 protein: CACAPLPTLLGDTITDKLIF

D gene: -
J gene: TRDJ1
V gene: TRDV1
clone size: few
CDR3 DNA: TGTGCTCTTGGGGAAGGATGGGCCGGAAACCCCCGACAATTAGCCGATAAACTCATCTTT
CDR3 protein: CALGEGWAGNPRQLADKLIF

D gene: TRDD3
J gene: TRDJ1
V gene: TRDV1
clone size: few
CDR3 DNA: TGTGCTCTTGGGGAAGGCTATTCTCAAACCTGGGGATACGTCGGGGCCGATAAACTCATCTTT
CDR3 protein: CALGEGYSQTWGYVGADKLIF

D gene: TRDD3
J gene: TRDJ1
V gene: TRDV1
clone size: few
CDR3 DNA: TGTGCTCTTGGGGAACTTCGATACTGGGGGATAACCCGGTACACCGATAAACTCATCTTT
CDR3 protein: CALGELRYWGITRYTDKLIF

D gene: TRDD3
J gene: TRDJ1
V gene: TRDV3
clone size: few
CDR3 DNA: TGTGCTACCTTCCTATTTGTGGGGGATACGATCCCCCATGCGGAACTCATCTTT
CDR3 protein: CATFLFVGDTIPHAELIF

D gene: -
J gene: TRDJ1
V gene: TRDV1
clone size: few
CDR3 DNA: TGTGCTCTTGGGGAACGCTCAGGACTGGACCTATTTTACACCGATAAACTCATCTTT
CDR3 protein: CALGERSGLDLFYTDKLIF

D gene: TRDD3
J gene: TRDJ1
V gene: TRDV1
clone size: -
CDR3 DNA: TGTGCTCTTGGGGAACTACGCTGGCTGGGGGCCTACACCGATAAACTCATCTTT
CDR3 protein: CALGELRWLGAYTDKLIF

D gene: TRDD3
J gene: TRDJ1
V gene: TRDV1
clone size: -
CDR3 DNA: TGTGCTCTTGGGGAACGGGGCCCTACTGGGGGATACGCAGTTACCGATAAACTCATCTTT
CDR3 protein: CALGERGPTGGYAVTDKLIF

D gene: -
J gene: TRDJ1
V gene: TRDV2
clone size: many
CDR3 DNA: TGTGCCTGTGACCTTTACTGGGACATGGGGGTGGAACTCATCTTT
CDR3 protein: CACDLYWDMGVELIF

D gene: TRDD3
J gene: TRDJ1
V gene: TRDV1
clone size: -
CDR3 DNA: TGTGCCCTTGGGGCCCCCATCCCTACCACTAGTACTGGGGGATACGCCCCCCGTACCGGCACCGATAAACTCATCTTT
CDR3 protein: CALGAPIPTTSTGGYAPRTGTDKLIF

D gene: -
J gene: TRDJ2
V gene: TRDV1
clone size: few
CDR3 DNA: TGTGCTCTTGGGGAACTGCCCCCCTCTGAGGGACTGACAGCACAACTCTTCTTT
CDR3 protein: CALGELPPSEGLTAQLFF

D gene: TRDD3
J gene: TRDJ1
V gene: TRDV1
clone size: -
CDR3 DNA: TGTGCTCTTGGGACCCAAGGTCCCTACTCTGGGGGATATTACACCGATAAACTCATCTTT
CDR3 protein: CALGTQGPYSGGYYTDKLIF

D gene: TRDD3
J gene: TRDJ1
V gene: TRDV1
clone size: few
CDR3 DNA: TGTGCTCTTGGGGAAGGGAATCTAGACCATTACTGGGGGATACCGAACGGCGATAAACTCATCTTT
CDR3 protein: CALGEGNLDHYWGIPNGDKLIF

D gene: -
J gene: TRDJ1
V gene: TRDV1
clone size: -
CDR3 DNA: TGTGCTCTTGGGGTCGCCTTCCTACGTCCCTTTACTGGGGGCCCGACCGTCGTCACCGATAAACTCATCTTT
CDR3 protein: CALGVAFLRPFTGGPTVVTDKLIF

D gene: -
J gene: TRDJ1
V gene: TRDV1
clone size: few
CDR3 DNA: TGTGCTCTGTCAATCACCGATAAACTCATCTTT
CDR3 protein: CALSITDKLIF

D gene: -
J gene: TRDJ1
V gene: TRDV1
clone size: -
CDR3 DNA: TGTGCTCTTGGGGAACGCCCTACAACCGATAAACTCATCTTT
CDR3 protein: CALGERPTTDKLIF

D gene: TRDD3
J gene: TRDJ1
V gene: TRDV1
clone size: -
CDR3 DNA: TGTGCTCTTGGGGTCCCCTTTGCCCCCCCCCGGTACTGGGGTCCGACCGATAAACTCATCTTT
CDR3 protein: CALGVPFAPPRYWGPTDKLIF

D gene: -
J gene: TRDJ1
V gene: TRDV1
clone size: -
CDR3 DNA: TGTGCTCTTGGGGAACTTACTACGTTGTACTGGGAGATACGCAATATGTGGGGGTACACCGATAAACTCATCTTT
CDR3 protein: CALGELTTLYWEIRNMWGYTDKLIF

D gene: TRDD2
J gene: TRDJ1
V gene: TRDV1
clone size: -
CDR3 DNA: TGTGCTCTTGGGGAACATCACCTTCCTACGGACTGGGGACCCAAGTACACCGATAAACTCATCTTT
CDR3 protein: CALGEHHLPTDWGPKYTDKLIF

D gene: TRDD3
J gene: TRDJ1
V gene: TRDV1
clone size: -
CDR3 DNA: TGTGCTCTTGGGGGTCTTCCCTTACTGGGGGATACGTCCACCGATAAACTCATCTTT
CDR3 protein: CALGGLPLLGDTSTDKLIF

D gene: TRDD3
J gene: TRDJ1
V gene: TRDV2
clone size: few
CDR3 DNA: TGTGCCTGTGCCTTTTACTGGGGATGGTACACCGATAAACTCATCTTT
CDR3 protein: CACAFYWGWYTDKLIF

D gene: TRDD3
J gene: TRDJ1
V gene: TRDV1
clone size: -
CDR3 DNA: TGTGCTCTTGGGGAAACAAGGTTTCCCCGCATACTGGGGGATACGTTCCCCCACACCGATAAACTCATCTTT
CDR3 protein: CALGETRFPRILGDTFPHTDKLIF

D gene: TRDD3
J gene: TRDJ1
V gene: TRDV1
clone size: -
CDR3 DNA: TGTGCTCTTGGGGAACTGGGCTCTAGCGCCAGTTGGGGGATACGCATAATAAACACCGATAAACTCATCTTT
CDR3 protein: CALGELGSSASWGIRIINTDKLIF

D gene: -
J gene: TRDJ1
V gene: TRDV1
clone size: -
CDR3 DNA: TGTGCTCTTGGGGAACTATCTCCTACGTGGGGGTTTTCCACCGATAAACTCATCTTT
CDR3 protein: CALGELSPTWGFSTDKLIF

D gene: TRDD3
J gene: TRDJ1
V gene: TRDV1
clone size: few
CDR3 DNA: TGTGCTCTTGGGGAACTGGGATACGCCACCGATAAACTCATCTTT
CDR3 protein: CALGELGYATDKLIF

D gene: TRDD3
J gene: TRDJ1
V gene: TRDV2
clone size: -
CDR3 DNA: TGTGCCTGTGATATAGAGAGCCCTACTGGGGGATCCCGTTTTACCGATAAACTCATCTTT
CDR3 protein: CACDIESPTGGSRFTDKLIF

D gene: TRDD3
J gene: TRDJ1
V gene: TRDV1
clone size: few
CDR3 DNA: TGTGCAGTTACTACTGGGGGATATAGCCCCGATAAACTCATCTTT
CDR3 protein: CAVTTGGYSPDKLIF